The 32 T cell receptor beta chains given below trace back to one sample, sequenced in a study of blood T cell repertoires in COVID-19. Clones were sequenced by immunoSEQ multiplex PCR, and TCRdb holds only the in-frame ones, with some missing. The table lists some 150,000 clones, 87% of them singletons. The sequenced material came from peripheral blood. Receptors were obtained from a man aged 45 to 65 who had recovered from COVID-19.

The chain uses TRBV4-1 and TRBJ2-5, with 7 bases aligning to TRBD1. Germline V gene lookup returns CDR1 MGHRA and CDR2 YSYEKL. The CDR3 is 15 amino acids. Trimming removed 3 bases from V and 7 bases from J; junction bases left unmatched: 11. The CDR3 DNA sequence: TGCGCCAGCAGCCATAACCGGGACAGCGGCGGGACCCAGTACTTC. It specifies CASSHNRDSGGTQYF.

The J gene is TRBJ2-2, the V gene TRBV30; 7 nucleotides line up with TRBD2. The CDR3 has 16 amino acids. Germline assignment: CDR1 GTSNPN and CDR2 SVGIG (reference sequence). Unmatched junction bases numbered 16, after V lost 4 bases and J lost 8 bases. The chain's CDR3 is CAWTTGPAAGVGELFF. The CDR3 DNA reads TGTGCCTGGACCACCGGCCCTGCGGCGGGGGTAGGGGAGCTGTTTTTT.

DNA of the CDR3: TGCGCCAGCAGCGTGGGCCCGACAGGGAATACCGGGGAGCTGTTTTTT. Encoded protein: CASSVGPTGNTGELFF. J is TRBJ2-2 and V is TRBV5-1; 7 nucleotides align to TRBD1. The CDR3 has 16 amino acids. Germline CDR1 is SGHRS and CDR2 is YFSETQ. Losses at the gene ends were 4 bases for V and 5 bases for J; bases not matched to a gene: 11. The full variable domain, completed using reference TRBV5-1 and TRBJ2-2, is KAGVTQTPRYLIKTRGQQVTLSCSPISGHRSVSWYQQTPGQGLQFLFEYFSETQRNKGNFPGRFSGRQFSNSRSEMNVSTLELGDSALYLCASSVGPTGNTGELFFGEGSRLTVL.

The CDR3: CASSEQNTEAFF. The DNA of the CDR3 is TGTGCCAGCAGTGAACAGAACACTGAAGCTTTCTTT. The chain combines TRBV6-1 with TRBJ1-1; D unresolved. This CDR3 is built from 12 residues. Per the germline V gene, CDR1 is MNHNS and CDR2 is SASEGT. V was trimmed by 2 bases and J by 1 base, leaving 2 bases between them.

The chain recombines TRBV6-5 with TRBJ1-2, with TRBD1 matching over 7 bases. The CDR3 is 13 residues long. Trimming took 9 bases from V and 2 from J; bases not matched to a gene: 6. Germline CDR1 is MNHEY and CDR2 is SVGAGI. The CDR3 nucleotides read TGTGCCAGTCAGGACAGGTTCAACTATGGCTACACCTTC. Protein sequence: CASQDRFNYGYTF.

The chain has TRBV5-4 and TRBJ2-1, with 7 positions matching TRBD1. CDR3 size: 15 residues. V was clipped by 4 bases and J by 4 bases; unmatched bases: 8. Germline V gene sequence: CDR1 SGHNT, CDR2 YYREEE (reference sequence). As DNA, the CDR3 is TGTGCCAGCAGCCCCACCGGGACAGTATACAATGAGCAGTTCTTC. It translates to CASSPTGTVYNEQFF.

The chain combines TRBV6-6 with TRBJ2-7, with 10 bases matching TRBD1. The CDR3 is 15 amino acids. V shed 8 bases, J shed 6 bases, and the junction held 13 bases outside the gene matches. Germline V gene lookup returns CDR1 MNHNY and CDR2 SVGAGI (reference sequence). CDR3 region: CASGFKGTGAGEQYF. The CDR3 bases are TGTGCCAGCGGCTTCAAAGGGACAGGGGCCGGCGAGCAGTACTTC.

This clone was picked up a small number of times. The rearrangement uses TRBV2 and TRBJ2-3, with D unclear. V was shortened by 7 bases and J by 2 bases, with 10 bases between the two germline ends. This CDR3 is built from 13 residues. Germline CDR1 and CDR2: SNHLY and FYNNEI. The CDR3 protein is CASTFSFTDTQYF. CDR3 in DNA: TGTGCCAGCACGTTCTCTTTCACAGATACGCAGTATTTT.

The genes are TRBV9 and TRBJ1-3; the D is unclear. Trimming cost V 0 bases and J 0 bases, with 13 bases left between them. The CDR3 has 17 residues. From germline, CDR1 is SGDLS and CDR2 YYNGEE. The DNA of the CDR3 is TGTGCCAGCAGCGTAGAGGCCCCGGGGATCTCTGGAAACACCATATATTTT. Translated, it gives CASSVEAPGISGNTIYF.

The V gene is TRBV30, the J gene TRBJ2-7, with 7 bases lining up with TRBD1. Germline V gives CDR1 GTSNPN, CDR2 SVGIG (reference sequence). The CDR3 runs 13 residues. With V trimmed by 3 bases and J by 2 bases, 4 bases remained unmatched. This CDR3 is CAWRLGQPYEQYF. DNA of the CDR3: TGTGCCTGGAGGTTGGGACAGCCCTACGAGCAGTACTTC.

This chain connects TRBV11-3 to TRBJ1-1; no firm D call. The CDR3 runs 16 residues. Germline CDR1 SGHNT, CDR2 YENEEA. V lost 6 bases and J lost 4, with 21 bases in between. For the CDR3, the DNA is TGTGCCAGCAGTGTTGGTAACTGGGGAGGCGGCACTGAAGCTTTCTTT. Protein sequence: CASSVGNWGGGTEAFF.

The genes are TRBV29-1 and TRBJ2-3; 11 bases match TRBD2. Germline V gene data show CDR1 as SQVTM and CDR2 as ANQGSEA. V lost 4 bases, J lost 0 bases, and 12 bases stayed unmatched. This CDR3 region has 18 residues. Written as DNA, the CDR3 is TGCAGCGTTGTTTTAGCGGGGGGGCGGTCCTTTAGCACAGATACGCAGTATTTT. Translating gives CSVVLAGGRSFSTDTQYF.

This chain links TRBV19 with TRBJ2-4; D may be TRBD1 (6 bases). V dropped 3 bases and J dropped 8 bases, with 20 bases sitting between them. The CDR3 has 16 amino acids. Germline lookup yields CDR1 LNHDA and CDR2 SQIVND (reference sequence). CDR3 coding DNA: TGTGCCAGTAGTATTCTTTATGGGGGCGCGGGTTACATTCAGTACTTC. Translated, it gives CASSILYGGAGYIQYF.

The CDR3 sequence is CASSILGTEAFF. CDR3 nucleotide sequence: TGTGCCAGTAGTATACTCGGGACAGAAGCTTTCTTT. The V and J genes are TRBV19 and TRBJ1-1; D is possibly TRBD1 (6 bases). Germline V gives CDR1 LNHDA, CDR2 SQIVND (reference sequence). Between the trimmed V and J ends, which lost 2 bases and 8 bases, there was a span of 9 bases. The CDR3 runs to 12 residues.

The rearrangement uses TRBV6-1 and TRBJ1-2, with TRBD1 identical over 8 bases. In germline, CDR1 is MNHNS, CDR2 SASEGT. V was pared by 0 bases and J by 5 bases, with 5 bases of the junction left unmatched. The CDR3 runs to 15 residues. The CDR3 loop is CASSEAPDRVYGYTF. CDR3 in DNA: TGTGCCAGCAGTGAAGCCCCGGACAGGGTTTATGGCTACACCTTC.

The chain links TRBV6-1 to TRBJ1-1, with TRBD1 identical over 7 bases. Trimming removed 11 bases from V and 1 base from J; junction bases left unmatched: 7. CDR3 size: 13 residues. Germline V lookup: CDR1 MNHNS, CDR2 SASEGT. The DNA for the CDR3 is TGTGCCGGTCGACAGGGAACGAACACTGAAGCTTTCTTT. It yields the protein CAGRQGTNTEAFF.

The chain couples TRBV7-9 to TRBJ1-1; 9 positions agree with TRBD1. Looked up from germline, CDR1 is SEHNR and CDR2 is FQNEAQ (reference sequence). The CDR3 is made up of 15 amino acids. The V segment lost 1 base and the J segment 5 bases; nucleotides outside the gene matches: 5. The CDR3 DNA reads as TGTGCCAGCAGCTTAGAACAGGGGGCGACTACTGAAGCTTTCTTT. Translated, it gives CASSLEQGATTEAFF. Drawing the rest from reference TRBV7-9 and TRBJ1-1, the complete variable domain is DTGVSQNPRHKITKRGQNVTFRCDPISEHNRLYWYRQTLGQGPEFLTYFQNEAQLEKSRLLSDRFSAERPKGSFSTLEIQRTEQGDSAMYLCASSLEQGATTEAFFGQGTRLTVV.

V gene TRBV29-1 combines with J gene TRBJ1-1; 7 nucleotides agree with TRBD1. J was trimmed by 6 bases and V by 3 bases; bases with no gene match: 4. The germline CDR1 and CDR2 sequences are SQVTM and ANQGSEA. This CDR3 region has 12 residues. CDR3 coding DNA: TGCAGCGTTGAGAAGGGGACAGCTGAAGCTTTCTTT. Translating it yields CSVEKGTAEAFF.

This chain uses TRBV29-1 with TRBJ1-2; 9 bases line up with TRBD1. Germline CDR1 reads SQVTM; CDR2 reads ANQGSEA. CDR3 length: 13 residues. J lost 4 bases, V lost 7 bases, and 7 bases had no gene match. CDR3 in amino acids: CSDAGTGSYGYTF. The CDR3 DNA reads TGCAGCGATGCCGGGACAGGGTCCTATGGCTACACCTTC. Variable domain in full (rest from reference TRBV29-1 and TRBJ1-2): SAVISQKPSRDICQRGTSLTIQCQVDSQVTMMFWYRQQPGQSLTLIATANQGSEATYESGFVIDKFPISRPNLTFSTLTVSNMSPEDSSIYLCSDAGTGSYGYTFGSGTRLTVV.

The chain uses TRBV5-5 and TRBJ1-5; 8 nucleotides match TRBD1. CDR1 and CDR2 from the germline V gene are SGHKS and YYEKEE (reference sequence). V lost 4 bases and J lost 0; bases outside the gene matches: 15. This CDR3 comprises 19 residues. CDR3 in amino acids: CASSNLITGGPYSNQPQHF. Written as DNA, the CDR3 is TGTGCCAGCAGCAATCTCATAACAGGGGGGCCCTATAGCAATCAGCCCCAGCATTTT.

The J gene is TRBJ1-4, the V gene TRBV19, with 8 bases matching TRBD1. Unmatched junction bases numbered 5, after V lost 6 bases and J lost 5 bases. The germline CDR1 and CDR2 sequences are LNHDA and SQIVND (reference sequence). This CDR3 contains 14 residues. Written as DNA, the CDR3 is TGTGCCAGTAGATCAGGGACAGGAAATGAAAAACTGTTTTTT. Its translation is CASRSGTGNEKLFF. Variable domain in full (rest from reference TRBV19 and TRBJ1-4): DGGITQSPKYLFRKEGQNVTLSCEQNLNHDAMYWYRQDPGQGLRLIYYSQIVNDFQKGDIAEGYSVSREKKESFPLTVTSAQKNPTAFYLCASRSGTGNEKLFFGSGTQLSVL.

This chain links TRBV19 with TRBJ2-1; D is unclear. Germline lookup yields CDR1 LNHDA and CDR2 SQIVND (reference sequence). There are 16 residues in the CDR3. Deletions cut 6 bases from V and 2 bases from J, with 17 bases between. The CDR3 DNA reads TGTGCCAGTAGAAATATTGGTGTAGAACCCTACAATGAGCAGTTCTTC. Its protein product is CASRNIGVEPYNEQFF.

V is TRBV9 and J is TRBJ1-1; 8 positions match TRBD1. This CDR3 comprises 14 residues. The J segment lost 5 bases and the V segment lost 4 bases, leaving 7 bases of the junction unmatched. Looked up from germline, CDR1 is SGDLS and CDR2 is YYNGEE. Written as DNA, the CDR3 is TGTGCCAGCAGCCTACAGGGGGGACGGACTGAAGCTTTCTTT. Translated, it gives CASSLQGGRTEAFF.

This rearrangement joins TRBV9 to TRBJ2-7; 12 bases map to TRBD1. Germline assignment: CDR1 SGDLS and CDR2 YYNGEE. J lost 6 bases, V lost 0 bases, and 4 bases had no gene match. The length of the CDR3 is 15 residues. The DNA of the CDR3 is TGTGCCAGCAGCGTAGGGGACAGGGGGCATGGCGAGCAGTACTTC. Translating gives CASSVGDRGHGEQYF.

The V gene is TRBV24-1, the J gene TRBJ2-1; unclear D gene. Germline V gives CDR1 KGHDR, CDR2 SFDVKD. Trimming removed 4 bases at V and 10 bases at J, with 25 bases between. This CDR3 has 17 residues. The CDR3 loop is CATSEKVPGPLFGEQFF. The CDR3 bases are TGTGCCACCAGTGAAAAGGTACCGGGTCCCTTATTCGGGGAGCAGTTCTTC.

DNA for the CDR3: TGTGCCAGCAGGGGCAATAGCGGGCCGGGCGAGCAGTTCTTC. It translates to CASRGNSGPGEQFF. The J gene is TRBJ2-1, the V gene TRBV2; 7 bases align to TRBD2. The length of the CDR3 is 14 residues. With V trimmed by 6 bases and J by 10 bases, 12 bases remained unmatched. Germline V gene data show CDR1 as SNHLY and CDR2 as FYNNEI.

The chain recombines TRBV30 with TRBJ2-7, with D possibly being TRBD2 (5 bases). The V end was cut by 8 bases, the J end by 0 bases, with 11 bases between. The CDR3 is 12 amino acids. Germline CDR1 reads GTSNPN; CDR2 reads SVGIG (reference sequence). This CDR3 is CAAGVTSYEQYF. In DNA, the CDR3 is TGTGCCGCCGGGGTTACCTCCTACGAGCAGTACTTC.

CDR3 nucleotide sequence: TGTGCCAGCAGCACCGGACAGGGAGGATACTCTGGAAACACCATATATTTT. Protein: CASSTGQGGYSGNTIYF. The chain employs TRBV5-5 and TRBJ1-3, with TRBD1 identical over 8 bases. The CDR3 runs to 17 residues. Germline V gene data show CDR1 as SGHKS and CDR2 as YYEKEE (reference sequence). V lost 4 bases, J lost 0 bases, and 9 bases stayed unmatched.

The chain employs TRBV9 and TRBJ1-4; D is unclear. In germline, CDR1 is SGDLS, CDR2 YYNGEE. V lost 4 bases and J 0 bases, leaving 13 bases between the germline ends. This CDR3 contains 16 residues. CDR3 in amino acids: CASSQRPGATNEKLFF. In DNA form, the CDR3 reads TGTGCCAGCAGCCAAAGGCCCGGGGCAACTAATGAAAAACTGTTTTTT.

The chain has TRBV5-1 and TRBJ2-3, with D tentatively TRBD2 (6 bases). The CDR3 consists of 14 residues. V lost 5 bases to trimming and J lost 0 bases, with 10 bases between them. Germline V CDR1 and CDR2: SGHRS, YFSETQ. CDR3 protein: CASRITSSTDTQYF. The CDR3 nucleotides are TGCGCCAGCAGAATTACTAGCAGCACAGATACGCAGTATTTT.

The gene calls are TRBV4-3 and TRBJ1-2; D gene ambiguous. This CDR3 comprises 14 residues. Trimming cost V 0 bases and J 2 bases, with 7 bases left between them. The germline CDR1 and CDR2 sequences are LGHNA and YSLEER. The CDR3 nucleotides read TGCGCCAGCAGCCAAGATACAGCCAACTATGGCTACACCTTC. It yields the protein CASSQDTANYGYTF.

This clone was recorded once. CDR3 sequence reads: CASIGTGGYEQYF. The CDR3 region has the DNA TGTGCCAGCATTGGTACAGGGGGCTACGAGCAGTACTTC. This chain uses TRBV7-8 with TRBJ2-7; 8 bases fit TRBD1. V trimming: 7 bases; J trimming: 3 bases; junction bases outside the gene matches: 5. CDR3 length equals 13 residues. From germline, CDR1 is SGHVS and CDR2 FQNEAQ.